This T cell receptor (beta chain) was captured by sequencing in a study of human T cells and chemical hapten exposure. At the level of the study: The use of 2% DPC on roughly 2 cm by roughly 2 cm of upper inner arm skin constituted sensitization. Diphenylcyclopropenone, dosed weekly to the scalp, was given to patients throughout the approximately 25-week study.

Time point denoted: patch test 1, 2 weeks after DPC sensitization. Treatment given: therapeutic diphenylcyclopropenone sensitization with weekly scalp DPC. During construction of the library, unique molecular identifiers were attached to individual cDNA molecules for quantitative, reproducible TCR counting. TCRdb re-derived calls from the RACE reads in MiXCR, one entry per CDR3 protein. The top ten clones hold about 7% of a sample with roughly 180,000 distinct CDR3 sequences, 20% to 25% of them seen once. Trimming shortened V by 3 bases and J by 3 bases, and 3 bases separated the two germline ends. CDR3 length: 12 residues. Germline assignment: CDR1 LGHDT and CDR2 YNNKEL (reference sequence).

Sequenced here: whole blood, sampled in connection with sensitization to the hapten diphenylcyclopropenone (DPC). The sequence was collected from a woman aged 45-60 years with alopecia areata. Some clones in this sample may be carry-over from other donors' samples. V gene TRBV3-1 combines with J gene TRBJ1-5; D gene uncertain. The CDR3 region is CASSQVNQPQHF. CDR3 in DNA: TGTGCCAGCAGCCAGGTCAATCAGCCCCAGCATTTT.